This TCR beta chain appears in the sequencing data of a study of OX40 agonist ivuxolimab in advanced cancers. TCRdb's table, derived via immunoSEQ multiplex PCR, lists solely in-frame clones and lacks some. The sample has roughly 35,000 clones, roughly 78% seen once. The CDR3 is 17 amino acids. After removal of 5 bases from V and 5 bases from J, the junction contained 15 bases not matched to a gene. The V gene's germline CDR1 is SEHNR and CDR2 FQNEAQ (reference sequence). The sequence was collected from an adult with an advanced solid tumor such as melanoma, head and neck, liver or kidney cancer. The sample was CD4+ or CD8+ T cells sorted from blood, taken in a trial of the OX40 agonist ivuxolimab. The chain employs TRBV7-9 and TRBJ2-3; 8 bases fit TRBD2. The DNA for the CDR3 is TGTGCCAGCAGCACCTGGACTAGCAGTTTCTCCTTAGATACGCAGTATTTT. Translated: CASSTWTSSFSLDTQYF.